The rows below give T cell receptor beta chains drawn from one sample of a study of T cell responses to AZD1222 COVID-19 vaccine. Sequencing used immunoSEQ multiplex PCR; TCRdb keeps in-frame clones, though not all of them. Among more than 90,000 clones listed, 65% to 85% were seen once. The sequencing used peripheral blood, collected on day 0 of AZD1222 vaccination. The origin of the receptors is an adult in good health. The CDR3 runs from the conserved cysteine through the conserved F or W. Each record gives: D gene, V gene, J gene, clone size, CDR3 DNA, CDR3 protein. The D gene is left open where the match is weak. Expanded clones are given a class, and other clones once, few, many or no size at all.

D: .; V: TRBV7-2; J: TRBJ2-1; size: .; DNA: TGTGCCAGCAGCCTACAGATGAGCTCCTACAATGAGCAGTTCTTC; CDR3: CASSLQMSSYNEQFF
D: TRBD1; V: TRBV2; J: TRBJ2-4; size: .; DNA: TGTGCCAGCACTACGGACAGGGCGGGAAACATTCAGTACTTC; CDR3: CASTTDRAGNIQYF
D: .; V: TRBV18; J: TRBJ1-2; size: .; DNA: TGTGCCAGCTCACCACAGGGAATGGACTATGGCTACACCTTC; CDR3: CASSPQGMDYGYTF
D: .; V: TRBV25-1; J: TRBJ1-6; size: .; DNA: TGTGCCAGCAGTGAATTTACAGCCTATAATTCACCCCTCCACTTT; CDR3: CASSEFTAYNSPLHF
D: .; V: TRBV6-5; J: TRBJ2-5; size: .; DNA: TGTGCCAGCAGTTACCACCAGCCCGGTAGAGAGACCCAGTACTTC; CDR3: CASSYHQPGRETQYF
D: .; V: TRBV2; J: TRBJ2-7; size: .; DNA: TGTGCCAGCATTTACCGCAGCAGCTCCTACGAGCAGTACTTC; CDR3: CASIYRSSSYEQYF
D: .; V: TRBV6-1; J: TRBJ1-2; size: .; DNA: TGTGCCAGCAGTGAGACGCGGGCAACTAACTATGGCTACACCTTC; CDR3: CASSETRATNYGYTF
D: TRBD1; V: TRBV27; J: TRBJ1-5; size: .; DNA: TGTGCCAGCACGAAAGACAGGGATGGCAATCAGCCCCAGCATTTT; CDR3: CASTKDRDGNQPQHF
D: TRBD1; V: TRBV13; J: TRBJ1-3; size: .; DNA: TGTGCCAGCAGCTTACGTACAGGGGGTGGAAACACCATATATTTT; CDR3: CASSLRTGGGNTIYF
D: .; V: TRBV30; J: TRBJ1-2; size: .; DNA: TGTGCCTGGGACTTTGGGCAGGGTGGGTATGGCTACACCTTC; CDR3: CAWDFGQGGYGYTF
D: .; V: TRBV9; J: TRBJ1-2; size: .; DNA: TGTGCCAGCAGCGTAGTTGAAAACTATGGCTACACCTTC; CDR3: CASSVVENYGYTF
D: .; V: TRBV18; J: TRBJ2-7; size: .; DNA: TGTGCCAGCTCCCCCGACAGAGCTAACACTTACGAGCAGTACTTC; CDR3: CASSPDRANTYEQYF
D: .; V: TRBV7-9; J: TRBJ1-1; size: .; DNA: TGTGCCAGCAGCTTAGTAGGTTTAGGCCACACTGAAGCTTTCTTT; CDR3: CASSLVGLGHTEAFF
D: TRBD2; V: TRBV19; J: TRBJ2-1; size: .; DNA: TGTGCCACCCATCCTAGCGGTAGTTACAATGAGCAGTTCTTC; CDR3: CATHPSGSYNEQFF
D: .; V: TRBV18; J: TRBJ1-5; size: .; DNA: TGTGCCAGCTCACCAGGGGTTCGGGCCCTCAATCAGCCCCAGCATTTT; CDR3: CASSPGVRALNQPQHF
D: .; V: TRBV2; J: TRBJ1-6; size: .; DNA: TGTGCCAGCAGTGAACAGAGGAATCCTTTCCGCTTT; CDR3: CASSEQRNPFRF
D: TRBD1; V: TRBV5-5; J: TRBJ1-5; size: .; DNA: TGTGCCAGCAGCTTGAGACAGGGCCTGGGGCAGCCCCAGCATTTT; CDR3: CASSLRQGLGQPQHF
D: .; V: TRBV6-1; J: TRBJ1-1; size: .; DNA: TGTGCCAGCAGTGACCCCACAGGGTTCAACACTGAAGCTTTCTTT; CDR3: CASSDPTGFNTEAFF
D: .; V: TRBV3-1/TRBV3-2; J: TRBJ2-3; size: .; DNA: TGTGCCAGCAGCCAAGATCGAAGCACAGATACGCAGTATTTT; CDR3: CASSQDRSTDTQYF
D: .; V: TRBV7-9; J: TRBJ1-6; size: .; DNA: TGTGCCAGCAGCTCGAACTTCGGGGTTAATAATTCACCCCTCCACTTT; CDR3: CASSSNFGVNNSPLHF
D: .; V: TRBV7-9; J: TRBJ2-7; size: .; DNA: TGTGCCAGCAGCTTAGCCTCAGGCTACTCCTACGAGCAGTACTTC; CDR3: CASSLASGYSYEQYF
D: .; V: TRBV9; J: TRBJ2-7; size: .; DNA: TGTGCCAGCAGCCCAAGGACTTCCACCTACGAGCAGTACTTC; CDR3: CASSPRTSTYEQYF
D: TRBD1; V: TRBV2; J: TRBJ1-4; size: .; DNA: TGTGCCAGCAGTTATCGGACAGGGCCCGCTCTCGGTAATGAAAAACTGTTTTTT; CDR3: CASSYRTGPALGNEKLFF
D: .; V: TRBV5-6; J: TRBJ2-5; size: .; DNA: TGTGCCAGCAGCTACATGGGTATTCAAGAGACCCAGTACTTC; CDR3: CASSYMGIQETQYF
D: .; V: TRBV2; J: TRBJ1-6; size: .; DNA: TGTGCCAGCACCTCGGGAGGGCAGTATAATTCACCCCTCCACTTT; CDR3: CASTSGGQYNSPLHF
D: TRBD2; V: TRBV13; J: TRBJ2-7; size: .; DNA: TGTGCCAGCAGCTTAAAGCGGGAGGCCGAGCAGTACTTC; CDR3: CASSLKREAEQYF
D: .; V: TRBV28; J: TRBJ1-2; size: .; DNA: TGTGCCAGTCGTACTGGGGAGGGCGCGACCACCTTC; CDR3: CASRTGEGATTF
D: .; V: TRBV28; J: TRBJ1-5; size: .; DNA: TGTGCCAACGGGATGAATAGCAATCAGCCCCAGCATTTT; CDR3: CANGMNSNQPQHF
D: TRBD1; V: TRBV6-5; J: TRBJ1-6; size: few; DNA: TGTGCCAGCAGGATAGGGGGCGTGATCTCACCCCTCCACTTT; CDR3: CASRIGGVISPLHF
D: .; V: TRBV12-3/TRBV12-4; J: TRBJ2-7; size: .; DNA: TGTGCCAGCAGTGTGGGTCTCGGCTACGAGCAGTACTTC; CDR3: CASSVGLGYEQYF
D: .; V: TRBV2; J: TRBJ1-2; size: .; DNA: TGTGCCAGCAGTGGCAGGGTTACTAACTATGGCTACACCTTC; CDR3: CASSGRVTNYGYTF
D: .; V: TRBV6-5; J: TRBJ1-5; size: .; DNA: TGTGCCAGCCTCTATAGCCCGAATCAGCCCCAGCATTTT; CDR3: CASLYSPNQPQHF
D: .; V: TRBV4-2; J: TRBJ2-5; size: .; DNA: TGTGCCAGCAGCCAAGATTTAGGACTCGCCAGGGCCGAGACCCAGTACTTC; CDR3: CASSQDLGLARAETQYF
D: .; V: TRBV30; J: TRBJ1-5; size: .; DNA: TGTGCCTGGAGTGTAGTCAGGAGCAATCAGCCCCAGCATTTT; CDR3: CAWSVVRSNQPQHF
D: .; V: TRBV5-1; J: TRBJ1-5; size: .; DNA: TGCGCCAGCAGCTTGGACGGCCGCCTGAGCCCCCAGCATTTT; CDR3: CASSLDGRLSPQHF
D: .; V: TRBV19; J: TRBJ2-5; size: .; DNA: TGTGCCAGTAGTATAAGCGCCCAAGAGACCCAGTACTTC; CDR3: CASSISAQETQYF
D: .; V: TRBV5-1; J: TRBJ1-2; size: .; DNA: TGCGCCAGCAGCTTGGTTACAGCCTATGGCTACACCTTC; CDR3: CASSLVTAYGYTF
D: TRBD1; V: TRBV30; J: TRBJ1-5; size: .; DNA: TGTGCCTGGAGTGCACGGACAGGGTCGAATCAGCCCCAGCATTTT; CDR3: CAWSARTGSNQPQHF
D: TRBD1; V: TRBV7-9; J: TRBJ2-5; size: .; DNA: TGTGCCAGCAGCTTAGACCTCCCCGGACAGGAAGAGACCCAGTACTTC; CDR3: CASSLDLPGQEETQYF
D: TRBD1; V: TRBV2; J: TRBJ1-5; size: .; DNA: TGTGCCCTCTCAGGGAGGGACAGGGGGCAATCTAGCAATCAGCCCCAGCATTTT; CDR3: CALSGRDRGQSSNQPQHF
D: .; V: TRBV4-1; J: TRBJ1-5; size: .; DNA: TGCGCCAGCAGCCAAGATTGGGGGGGGGCAAGCAATCAGCCCCAGCATTTT; CDR3: CASSQDWGGASNQPQHF
D: .; V: TRBV4-3; J: TRBJ2-7; size: .; DNA: TGCGCCAGCAGCCAAGGAAGCGGAGCCTACGAGCAGTACTTC; CDR3: CASSQGSGAYEQYF
D: .; V: TRBV6-5; J: TRBJ1-3; size: .; DNA: TGTGCCAGCAGTTACGTGCAGGCCGATGGAAACACCATATATTTT; CDR3: CASSYVQADGNTIYF
D: .; V: TRBV19; J: TRBJ2-1; size: .; DNA: TGTGCCAGTAGCCGTAGAGGGAGGCGGAATTACAATGAGCAGTTCTTC; CDR3: CASSRRGRRNYNEQFF
D: TRBD2; V: TRBV19; J: TRBJ2-2; size: few; DNA: TGTGCCAGTAACGGGAGGACTTTCAACACCGGGGAGCTGTTTTTT; CDR3: CASNGRTFNTGELFF
D: .; V: TRBV3-1/TRBV3-2; J: TRBJ2-5; size: .; DNA: TGTGCCAGCAGCCTGGTGGGTCAAGAGACCCAGTACTTC; CDR3: CASSLVGQETQYF
D: .; V: TRBV28; J: TRBJ1-5; size: .; DNA: TGTGCCAGTAGACAGGTCCTCAATCAGCCCCAGCATTTT; CDR3: CASRQVLNQPQHF
D: .; V: TRBV5-1; J: TRBJ1-2; size: .; DNA: TGCGCCAGCAGCTTGGGAGTTGGAAACTATGGCTACACCTTC; CDR3: CASSLGVGNYGYTF
D: TRBD1; V: TRBV18; J: TRBJ2-7; size: once; DNA: TGTGCCAGCTCACCAGGACAGGGGGCCACCTACGAGCAGTACTTC; CDR3: CASSPGQGATYEQYF
D: TRBD1; V: TRBV11-1; J: TRBJ2-6; size: .; DNA: TGTGCCAGCAGCTTAGCGGGTTGGCAGGGGGCTGCTGGGGCCAACGTCCTGACTTTC; CDR3: CASSLAGWQGAAGANVLTF
D: .; V: TRBV7-2; J: TRBJ1-4; size: once; DNA: TGTGCCAGCAGCTTAGTTACGGGGGCTGGGGAAAAACTGTTTTTT; CDR3: CASSLVTGAGEKLFF
D: TRBD1; V: TRBV5-1; J: TRBJ2-3; size: .; DNA: TGCGCCAGCAGCTTAGGACAGGGGGCCATCGATACGCAGTATTTT; CDR3: CASSLGQGAIDTQYF
D: .; V: TRBV28; J: TRBJ1-6; size: few; DNA: TGTGCCAGCAGTGGACATACAAAAGATTCACCCCTCCACTTT; CDR3: CASSGHTKDSPLHF
D: .; V: TRBV4-2; J: TRBJ1-2; size: .; DNA: TGTGCCAGCAGCCAAGATCTGGAGCGTCAGGGCGGCGGTGGCTACACCTTC; CDR3: CASSQDLERQGGGGYTF
D: TRBD2; V: TRBV6-5; J: TRBJ2-7; size: .; DNA: TGTGCCAGCAAACCCGAAGCGGGGGGCCCCTACGAGCAGTACTTC; CDR3: CASKPEAGGPYEQYF
D: TRBD1; V: TRBV28; J: TRBJ1-2; size: .; DNA: TGTGCCAGCAGTCCCTATGGACAGGTGTTCTATGGCTACACCTTC; CDR3: CASSPYGQVFYGYTF
D: .; V: TRBV11-1; J: TRBJ1-1; size: .; DNA: TGTGCCAGCAGCTTAGTGGGGAACACTGAAGCTTTCTTT; CDR3: CASSLVGNTEAFF
D: .; V: TRBV7-9; J: TRBJ2-3; size: .; DNA: TGTGCCAGCGGATGGGGGGCAACAGATACGCAGTATTTT; CDR3: CASGWGATDTQYF
D: .; V: TRBV11-2; J: TRBJ2-4; size: once; DNA: TGTGCCAGCAGCTTAGATTGGGGCCGATTTATAGCCAAAAACATTCAGTACTTC; CDR3: CASSLDWGRFIAKNIQYF